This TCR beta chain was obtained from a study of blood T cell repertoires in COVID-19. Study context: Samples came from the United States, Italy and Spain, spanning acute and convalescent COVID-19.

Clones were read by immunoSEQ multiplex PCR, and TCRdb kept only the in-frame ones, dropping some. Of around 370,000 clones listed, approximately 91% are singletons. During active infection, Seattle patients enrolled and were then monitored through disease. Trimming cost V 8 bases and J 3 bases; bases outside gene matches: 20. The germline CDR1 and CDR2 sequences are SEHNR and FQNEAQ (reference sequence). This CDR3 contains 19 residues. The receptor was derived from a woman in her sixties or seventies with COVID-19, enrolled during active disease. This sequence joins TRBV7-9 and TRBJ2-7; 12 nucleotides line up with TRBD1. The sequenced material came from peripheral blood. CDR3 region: CASGIGTGGGWTSGYEQYF. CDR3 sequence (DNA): TGTGCCAGCGGCATTGGGACAGGGGGCGGGTGGACTAGCGGCTACGAGCAGTACTTC.